One sample yielded the 17 T cell receptor beta chains listed below, sequenced in a study of CD8+CD57+ T cells in acquired aplastic anemia. Both TCR beta VDJ combination and CDR3 sequence profiling were carried out. Genomic DNA was the template for this profiling. TCRdb processed the reads anew with MiXCR; each CDR3 protein has one entry. The sample holds about 180,000 distinct CDR3 sequences, roughly half seen once. The sample taken for sequencing was sorted CD4+, CD8+, or CD8+CD57+ T cells (not recorded which) from PBMCs. The receptors come from a human donor in good health.

This chain joins TRBV25-1 and TRBJ1-5; 7 bases align to TRBD1. CDR1 and CDR2 from the germline V gene are MGHDK and SYGVNS. This CDR3 has 13 residues. V dropped 6 bases and J dropped 5; count of bases not matched to a gene: 4. CDR3 residues: CASRETGDQPQHF. CDR3 DNA sequence: TGTGCCAGCAGGGAAACAGGGGATCAGCCCCAGCATTTT.

The chain combines TRBV5-1 with TRBJ1-5, with D uncertain. Trimming shortened V by 4 bases and J by 0 bases, and 11 bases separated the two germline ends. CDR3 size: 15 residues. Germline CDR1 and CDR2: SGHRS and YFSETQ. CDR3 amino acids: CASSPSVGSNQPQHF. As DNA, the CDR3 is TGCGCCAGCAGCCCTAGCGTGGGTAGCAATCAGCCCCAGCATTTT.

V and J are TRBV5-1 and TRBJ2-7; TRBD2 is a possible D gene (5 bases). Germline V lookup: CDR1 SGHRS, CDR2 YFSETQ. The CDR3 is made up of 12 amino acids. The ends were cut back, 3 bases at V and 5 bases at J, with 9 bases in the middle. The CDR3 region has the DNA TGCGCCAGCAGCTCCGAGGGCCACGAGCAGTACTTC. It is translated as CASSSEGHEQYF. The complete variable domain, with remaining parts taken from reference TRBV5-1 and TRBJ2-7, reads KAGVTQTPRYLIKTRGQQVTLSCSPISGHRSVSWYQQTPGQGLQFLFEYFSETQRNKGNFPGRFSGRQFSNSRSEMNVSTLELGDSALYLCASSSEGHEQYFGPGTRLTVT.

This clonotype was recorded many times. The chain joins TRBV11-2 to TRBJ2-7; no firm D call. The V gene lost 1 base and the J gene lost 1 base, with 8 bases spanning the gap. Germline CDR1 is SGHAT and CDR2 is FQNNGV. The CDR3 runs 14 residues. The DNA of the CDR3 is TGTGCCAGCAGCTTAGGGAGCCGATCCTACGAGCAGTACTTC. Its protein is CASSLGSRSYEQYF. The whole variable domain, filled in from reference TRBV11-2 and TRBJ2-7, reads EAGVAQSPRYKIIEKRQSVAFWCNPISGHATLYWYQQILGQGPKLLIQFQNNGVVDDSQLPKDRFSAERLKGVDSTLKIQPAKLEDSAVYLCASSLGSRSYEQYFGPGTRLTVT.

This chain connects TRBV7-2 to TRBJ2-1, with D perhaps given as TRBD1 or TRBD2 (5 bases each). Germline CDR1 SGHTA, CDR2 FQGNSA. The CDR3 consists of 15 residues. Trimming took off 0 bases at V and 9 bases at J, with 15 bases between the two ends. Written as DNA, the CDR3 is TGTGCCAGCAGCTTAGCACGGGGCCTCACCAGTGAGCAGTTCTTC. It codes for CASSLARGLTSEQFF. The entire variable domain, with the rest obtained from reference TRBV7-2 and TRBJ2-1, is as follows: GAGVSQSPSNKVTEKGKDVELRCDPISGHTALYWYRQSLGQGLEFLIYFQGNSAPDKSGLPSDRFSAERTGGSVSTLTIQRTQQEDSAVYLCASSLARGLTSEQFFGPGTRLTVL.

In its sample, this clonotype was seen a few times. The junction departs from the called germline gene at one end, perhaps through a read error. The chain carries TRBV7-7 and TRBJ2-5; 7 nucleotides agree with TRBD1. The CDR3 runs to 15 residues. Per germline, CDR1 SSHAT and CDR2 FNYEAQ (reference sequence). The CDR3 sequence is CASSLATGSGETQYF. The DNA for the CDR3 is TGTGCTAGCAGCTTGGCGACAGGGTCGGGAGAGACCCAGTACTTC. Combining the CDR3 with reference TRBV7-7 and TRBJ2-5 gives the whole variable domain GAGVSQSPRYKVTKRGQDVTLRCDPISSHATLYWYQQALGQGPEFLTYFNYEAQPDKSGLPSDRFSAERPEGSISTLTIQRTEQRDSAMYRCASSLATGSGETQYFGPGTRLLVL.

The chain is built from TRBV10-3 and TRBJ2-3, with D perhaps given as TRBD1 or TRBD2 (6 bases each). This CDR3 region has 15 residues. Trimming pared 0 bases from V and 4 bases from J, leaving 11 bases between. Germline V lookup: CDR1 ENHRY, CDR2 SYGVKD. The CDR3 spells CAISESGGAADTQYF. The CDR3 nucleotides read TGTGCCATCAGTGAGTCGGGGGGCGCGGCAGATACGCAGTATTTT.

Ten or more counts support this clonotype. The rearrangement joins TRBV7-3 to TRBJ2-3, with 8 nucleotides matching TRBD2. The germline V gene has CDR1 SGHTA and CDR2 FQGTGA. Unmatched junction bases numbered 11, after V lost 5 bases and J lost 4 bases. The CDR3 loop spans 16 amino acids. CDR3 residues: CASSAWGAGVSDTQYF. The CDR3 DNA follows: TGTGCCAGCAGCGCCTGGGGAGCGGGAGTCTCAGATACGCAGTATTTT.

V usage is TRBV7-8 and J usage is TRBJ1-1, with D perhaps TRBD1 (5 bases). The CDR3 loop spans 15 amino acids. Germline V gene data show CDR1 as SGHVS and CDR2 as FQNEAQ. V lost 2 bases, J lost 5 bases, and 15 bases lay in between. The DNA for the CDR3 is TGTGCCAGCAGCTTAATGGGGGGTTTGGGGACTGAAGCTTTCTTT. Translation: CASSLMGGLGTEAFF.

This clonotype was seen many times. The J gene is TRBJ2-5, the V gene TRBV20-1; the match to TRBD1 covers 8 bases. Germline V CDR1 and CDR2: DFQATT, SNEGSKA (reference sequence). V trimming: 3 bases; J trimming: 3 bases; junction bases outside the gene matches: 6. CDR3 length: 14 residues. CDR3 residues: CSARGTGTKETQYF. CDR3 nucleotide sequence: TGCAGTGCTAGGGGGACAGGAACTAAAGAGACCCAGTACTTC.

This clonotype occurred a few times. This chain links TRBV24-1 with TRBJ2-3; a weak D match, TRBD1 (6 bases). The V gene's germline CDR1 is KGHDR and CDR2 SFDVKD. Trimming pared 7 bases from V and 8 bases from J, leaving 15 bases between. The length of the CDR3 is 13 residues. This chain's CDR3 is CATRSTGLGTQYF. The DNA of the CDR3 is TGTGCCACCAGGTCGACAGGTTTAGGTACGCAGTATTTT.

There are a few counts of this clonotype. The CDR3 DNA follows: TGTGCCACCAGCAGAGGGGACAAACAAGAGACCCAGTACTTC. It codes for CATSRGDKQETQYF. The rearrangement links TRBV15 to TRBJ2-5; possibly TRBD1 for D (6 bases). Germline CDR1 is LNHNV and CDR2 is YYDKDF (reference sequence). CDR3 length: 14 residues. The V gene lost 1 base and the J gene lost 2 bases, with 8 bases spanning the gap.

The count of this clonotype is one. The chain carries TRBV2 and TRBJ2-5; D unresolved. The CDR3 contains 12 residues. V lost 7 bases, J lost 3 bases, and 9 bases lay in between. The V gene's germline CDR1 is SNHLY and CDR2 FYNNEI. In DNA form, the CDR3 reads TGTGCCAGCATTTATGTCGAAGAGACCCAGTACTTC. As protein: CASIYVEETQYF.

The chain recombines TRBV20-1 with TRBJ1-6; D is uncertain. From germline, CDR1 is DFQATT and CDR2 SNEGSKA (reference sequence). CDR3 length: 14 amino acids. The V gene lost 0 bases and the J gene lost 13 bases, with 16 bases spanning the gap. CDR3 DNA sequence: TGCAGTGCTAGAGATCAGGCCAACCAATTGCCCCTCCACTTT. This sequence encodes CSARDQANQLPLHF.

As for this clonotype: Relative to the germline gene, one junction end is altered; a read error may explain this. V gene TRBV6-5 combines with J gene TRBJ1-5; D is ambiguous. CDR1 is MNHEY, CDR2 SVGAGI, per germline. This CDR3 spans 13 amino acids. CDR3 bases: TGTACCAGCAGTTTAAGTAGGGCCCAGCCCCAGCATTTT. Translated, it gives CTSSLSRAQPQHF.

Comment on this clonotype: A junction boundary mismatches the germline segment, possibly from a read error. The chain couples TRBV7-3 to TRBJ2-3; D is unclear. The CDR3 has 13 amino acids. Germline loops: CDR1 SGHTA, CDR2 FQGTGA. CDR3 protein: CASSPSATSTQYF. The CDR3 DNA follows: TGTGCCAGCAGCCCCAGTGCGACATCCACGCAGTATTTC.

Only a few counts were recorded for this clonotype. The conserved final phenylalanine or tryptophan is absent from the CDR3, which likely points to a read error. The chain couples TRBV5-1 to TRBJ2-5; 7 bases match TRBD2. Losses at the gene ends were 4 bases for V and 1 base for J; bases not matched to a gene: 7. The CDR3 extends over 15 amino acids. Germline-derived CDR1 and CDR2 are SGHRS and YFSETQ. CDR3 sequence (DNA): TGCGCCAGCAGCGCACTTTCTAGCGGCCAAGAGACCCAGTACCTC. Translating it yields CASSALSSGQETQYL.